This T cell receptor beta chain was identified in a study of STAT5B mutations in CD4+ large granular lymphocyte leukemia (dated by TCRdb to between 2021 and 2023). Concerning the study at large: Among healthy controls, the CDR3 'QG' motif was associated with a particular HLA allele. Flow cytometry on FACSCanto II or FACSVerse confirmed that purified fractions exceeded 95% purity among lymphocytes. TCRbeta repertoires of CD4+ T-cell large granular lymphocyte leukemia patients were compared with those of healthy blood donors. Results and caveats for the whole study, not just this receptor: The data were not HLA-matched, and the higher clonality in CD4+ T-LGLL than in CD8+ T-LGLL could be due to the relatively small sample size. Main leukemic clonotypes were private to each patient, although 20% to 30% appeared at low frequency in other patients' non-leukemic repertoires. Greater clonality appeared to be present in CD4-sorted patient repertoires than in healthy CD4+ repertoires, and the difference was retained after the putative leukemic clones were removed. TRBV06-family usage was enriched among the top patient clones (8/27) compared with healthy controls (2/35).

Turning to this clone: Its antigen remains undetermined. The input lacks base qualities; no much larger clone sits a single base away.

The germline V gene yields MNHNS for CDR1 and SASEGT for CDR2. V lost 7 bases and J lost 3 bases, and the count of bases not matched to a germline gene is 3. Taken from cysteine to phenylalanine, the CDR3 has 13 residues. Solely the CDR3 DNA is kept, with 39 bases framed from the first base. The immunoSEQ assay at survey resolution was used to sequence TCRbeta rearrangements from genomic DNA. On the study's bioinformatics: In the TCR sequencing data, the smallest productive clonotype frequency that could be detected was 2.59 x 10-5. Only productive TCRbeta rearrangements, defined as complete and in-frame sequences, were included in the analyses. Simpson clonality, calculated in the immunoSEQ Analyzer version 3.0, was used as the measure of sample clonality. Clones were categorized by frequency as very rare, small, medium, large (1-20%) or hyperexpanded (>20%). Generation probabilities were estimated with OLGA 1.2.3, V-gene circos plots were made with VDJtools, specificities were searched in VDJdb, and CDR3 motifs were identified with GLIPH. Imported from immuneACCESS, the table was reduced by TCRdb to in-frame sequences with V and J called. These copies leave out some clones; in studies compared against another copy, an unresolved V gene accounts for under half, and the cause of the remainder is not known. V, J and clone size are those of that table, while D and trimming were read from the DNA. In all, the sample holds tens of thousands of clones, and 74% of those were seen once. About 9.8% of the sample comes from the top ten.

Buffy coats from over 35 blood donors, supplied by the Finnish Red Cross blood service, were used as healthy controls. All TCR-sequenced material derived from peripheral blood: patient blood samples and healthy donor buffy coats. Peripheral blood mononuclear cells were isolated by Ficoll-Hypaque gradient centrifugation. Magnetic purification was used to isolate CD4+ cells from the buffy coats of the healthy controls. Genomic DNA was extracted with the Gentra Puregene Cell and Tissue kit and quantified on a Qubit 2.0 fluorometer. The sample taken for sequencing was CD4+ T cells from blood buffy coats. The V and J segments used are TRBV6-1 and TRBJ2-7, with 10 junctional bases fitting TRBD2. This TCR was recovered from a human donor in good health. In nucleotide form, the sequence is TGTGCCAGCATTTTAGCGGGGGGCTACGAGCAGTACTTC. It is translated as CASILAGGYEQYF.